This TCR beta chain was recovered during a study of blood T cell repertoires in COVID-19. Study-wide context: The United States, Italy and Spain supplied acute and convalescent COVID-19 samples. In each case, the material was cDNA or gDNA derived from T cells, B-cell-depleted T cells, or PBMCs.

In the original processing: Amplification from reference gene primers served as the basis for estimated nucleated cell counts. Generated by immunoSEQ multiplex PCR, the TCRdb table keeps only in-frame clones and is missing some. D and trimming were read from the DNA, whereas the V and J calls and clone size are those reported in that table. The data contain 130,000 or so clones, about 91% of them singletons. The J segment lost 5 bases and the V segment lost 2 bases, leaving 6 bases of the junction unmatched. The CDR3 is 14 amino acids. Germline V CDR1 and CDR2: SGHRS, YFSETQ. This TCR came from a woman between 55 and 75 years old with acute or convalescent COVID-19. The chain combines TRBV5-1 with TRBJ2-5; 7 nucleotides align to TRBD1. Sequencing used peripheral blood. The CDR3 nucleotides read TGCGCCAGCAGCTTACAGGGGCGAGAGGAGACCCAGTACTTC. Protein: CASSLQGREETQYF.